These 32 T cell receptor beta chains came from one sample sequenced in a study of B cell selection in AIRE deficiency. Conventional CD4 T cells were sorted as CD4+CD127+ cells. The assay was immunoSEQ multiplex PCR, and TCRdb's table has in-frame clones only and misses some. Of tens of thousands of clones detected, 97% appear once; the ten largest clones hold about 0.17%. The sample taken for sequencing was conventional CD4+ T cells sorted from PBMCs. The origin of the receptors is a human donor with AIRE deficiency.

CDR3 in DNA: TGCGCCAGCAGCGCGGGATCGACGGCAACTAATGAAAAACTGTTTTTT. Its protein product is CASSAGSTATNEKLFF. The J gene is TRBJ1-4, the V gene TRBV5-1; D call uncertain. Germline lookup yields CDR1 SGHRS and CDR2 YFSETQ. CDR3 length equals 16 residues. Trimming cost V 4 bases and J 0 bases, with 13 bases left between them.

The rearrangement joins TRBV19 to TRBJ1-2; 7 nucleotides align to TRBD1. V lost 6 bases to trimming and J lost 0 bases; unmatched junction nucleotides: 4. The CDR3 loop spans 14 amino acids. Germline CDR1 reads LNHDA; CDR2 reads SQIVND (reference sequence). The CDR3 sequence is CASSRTGANYGYTF. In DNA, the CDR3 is TGTGCCAGTAGCCGGACAGGAGCTAACTATGGCTACACCTTC.

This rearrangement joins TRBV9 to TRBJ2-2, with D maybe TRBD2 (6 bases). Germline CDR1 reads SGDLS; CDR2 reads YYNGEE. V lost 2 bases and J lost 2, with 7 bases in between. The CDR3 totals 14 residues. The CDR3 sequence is CASSVAGNTGELFF. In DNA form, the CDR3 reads TGTGCCAGCAGCGTTGCGGGAAACACCGGGGAGCTGTTTTTT. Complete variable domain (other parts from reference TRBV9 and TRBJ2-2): DSGVTQTPKHLITATGQRVTLRCSPRSGDLSVYWYQQSLDQGLQFLIQYYNGEERAKGNILERFSAQQFPDLHSELNLSSLELGDSALYFCASSVAGNTGELFFGEGSRLTVL.

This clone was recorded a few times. The CDR3 here is CAWSVIRDSAQHF. Here the CDR3 DNA reads TGTGCCTGGAGTGTAATCAGGGATAGTGCCCAGCATTTT. The V and J genes are TRBV30 and TRBJ1-5, with D possibly matching TRBD1 (5 bases). Per germline, CDR1 GTSNPN and CDR2 SVGIG (reference sequence). V was trimmed by 0 bases and J by 11 bases, leaving 14 bases between them. CDR3 length: 13 amino acids.

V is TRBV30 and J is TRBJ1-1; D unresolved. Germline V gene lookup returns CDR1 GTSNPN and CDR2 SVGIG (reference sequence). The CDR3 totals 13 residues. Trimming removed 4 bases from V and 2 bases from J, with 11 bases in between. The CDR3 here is CAWIVGVNTEAFF. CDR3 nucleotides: TGTGCCTGGATTGTTGGGGTCAACACTGAAGCTTTCTTT.

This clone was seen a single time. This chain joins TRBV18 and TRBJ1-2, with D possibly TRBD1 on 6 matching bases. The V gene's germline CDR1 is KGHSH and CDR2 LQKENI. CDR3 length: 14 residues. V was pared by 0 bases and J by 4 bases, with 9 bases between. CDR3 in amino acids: CASSPPQGRYGYTF. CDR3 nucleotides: TGTGCCAGCTCACCACCGCAGGGGCGCTATGGCTACACCTTC.

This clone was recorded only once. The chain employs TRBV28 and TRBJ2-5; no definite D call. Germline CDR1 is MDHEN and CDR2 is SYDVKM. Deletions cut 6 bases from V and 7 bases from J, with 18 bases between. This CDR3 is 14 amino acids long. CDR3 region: CASSSGETSRTQYF. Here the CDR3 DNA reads TGTGCCAGCAGCTCCGGTGAGACGTCAAGGACCCAGTACTTC.

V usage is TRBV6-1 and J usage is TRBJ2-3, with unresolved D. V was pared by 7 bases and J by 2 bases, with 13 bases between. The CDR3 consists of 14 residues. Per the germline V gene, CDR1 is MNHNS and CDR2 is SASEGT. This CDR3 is CASTQTHNTDTQYF. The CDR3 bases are TGTGCCAGCACTCAGACCCATAACACAGATACGCAGTATTTT.

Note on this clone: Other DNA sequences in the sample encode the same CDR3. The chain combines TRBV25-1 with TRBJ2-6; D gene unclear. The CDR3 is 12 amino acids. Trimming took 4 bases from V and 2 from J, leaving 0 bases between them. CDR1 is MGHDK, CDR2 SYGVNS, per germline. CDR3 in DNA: TGTGCCAGCAGTGCTGGGGCCAACGTCCTGACTTTC. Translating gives CASSAGANVLTF.

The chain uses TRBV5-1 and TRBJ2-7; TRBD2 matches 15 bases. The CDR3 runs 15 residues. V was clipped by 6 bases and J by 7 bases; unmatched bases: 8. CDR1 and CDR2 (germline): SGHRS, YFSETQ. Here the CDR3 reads CASKIMGLAGGEQYF. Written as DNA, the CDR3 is TGCGCCAGCAAGATTATGGGACTAGCGGGAGGAGAGCAGTACTTC.

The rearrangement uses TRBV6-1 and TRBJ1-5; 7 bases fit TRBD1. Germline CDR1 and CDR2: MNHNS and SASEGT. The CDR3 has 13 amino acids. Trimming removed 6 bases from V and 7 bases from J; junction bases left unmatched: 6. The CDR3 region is CASSETGEQPQHF. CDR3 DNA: TGTGCCAGCAGCGAAACAGGGGAACAGCCCCAGCATTTT.

CDR3 sequence: CASSVDRGTEAFF. The CDR3 DNA is TGTGCCAGCAGCGTAGACCGAGGCACTGAAGCTTTCTTT. The chain links TRBV9 to TRBJ1-1; no firm D call. The CDR3 sequence is 13 residues long. Germline loops: CDR1 SGDLS, CDR2 YYNGEE. Trimming removed 0 bases from V and 4 bases from J, with 7 bases in between.

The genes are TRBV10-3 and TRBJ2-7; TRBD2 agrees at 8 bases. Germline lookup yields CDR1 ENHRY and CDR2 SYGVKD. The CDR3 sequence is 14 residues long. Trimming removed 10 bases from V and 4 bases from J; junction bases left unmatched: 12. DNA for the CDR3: TGTGCCACCACCTGGCGGGGGGAATCGTACGAGCAGTACTTC. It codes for CATTWRGESYEQYF.

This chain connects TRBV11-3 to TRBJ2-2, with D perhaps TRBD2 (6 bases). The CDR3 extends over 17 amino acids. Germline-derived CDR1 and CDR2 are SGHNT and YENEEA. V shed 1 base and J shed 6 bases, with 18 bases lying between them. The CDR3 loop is CASSLVGGAATAGELFF. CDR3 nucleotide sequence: TGTGCCAGCAGCTTAGTTGGCGGGGCAGCGACGGCCGGGGAGCTGTTTTTT.

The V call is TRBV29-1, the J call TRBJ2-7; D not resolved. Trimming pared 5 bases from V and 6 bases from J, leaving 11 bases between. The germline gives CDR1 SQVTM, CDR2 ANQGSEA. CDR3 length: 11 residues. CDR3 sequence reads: CSVLYVGEQYF. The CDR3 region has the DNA TGCAGCGTTCTTTATGTGGGCGAGCAGTACTTC.

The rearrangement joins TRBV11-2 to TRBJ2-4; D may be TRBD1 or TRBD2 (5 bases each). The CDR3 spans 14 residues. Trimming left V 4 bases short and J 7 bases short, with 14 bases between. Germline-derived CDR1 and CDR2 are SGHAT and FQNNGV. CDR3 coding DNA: TGTGCCAGCAGCTGGGCCGGGACCGAGAACATTCAGTACTTC. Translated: CASSWAGTENIQYF.

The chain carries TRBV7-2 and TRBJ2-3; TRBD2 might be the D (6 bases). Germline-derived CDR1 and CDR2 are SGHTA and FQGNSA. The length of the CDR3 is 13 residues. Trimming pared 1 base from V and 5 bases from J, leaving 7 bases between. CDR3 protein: CASSLDGRDTQYF. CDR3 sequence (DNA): TGTGCCAGCAGCTTAGACGGGAGAGATACGCAGTATTTT.

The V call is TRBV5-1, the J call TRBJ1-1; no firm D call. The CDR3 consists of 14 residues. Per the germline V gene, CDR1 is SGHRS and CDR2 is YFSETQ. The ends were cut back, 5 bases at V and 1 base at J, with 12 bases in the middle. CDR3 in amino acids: CASRPGRENTEAFF. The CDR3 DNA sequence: TGCGCCAGCAGACCGGGCCGTGAGAACACTGAAGCTTTCTTT.

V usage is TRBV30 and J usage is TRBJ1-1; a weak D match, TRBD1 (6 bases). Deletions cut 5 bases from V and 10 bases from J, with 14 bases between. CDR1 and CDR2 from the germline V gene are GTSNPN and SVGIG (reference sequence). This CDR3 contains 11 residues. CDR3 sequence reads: CAWRIWGRAFF. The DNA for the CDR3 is TGTGCCTGGCGGATTTGGGGGCGAGCTTTCTTT. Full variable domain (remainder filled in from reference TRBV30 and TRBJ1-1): SQTIHQWPATLVQPVGSPLSLECTVEGTSNPNLYWYRQAAGRGLQLLFYSVGIGQISSEVPQNLSASRPQDRQFILSSKKLLLSDSGFYLCAWRIWGRAFFGQGTRLTVV.

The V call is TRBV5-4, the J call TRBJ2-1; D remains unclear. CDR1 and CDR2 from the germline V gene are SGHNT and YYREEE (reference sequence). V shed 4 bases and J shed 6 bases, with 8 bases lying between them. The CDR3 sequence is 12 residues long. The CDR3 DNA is TGTGCCAGCAGCCCGTGGGGCAATGAGCAGTTCTTC. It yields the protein CASSPWGNEQFF.

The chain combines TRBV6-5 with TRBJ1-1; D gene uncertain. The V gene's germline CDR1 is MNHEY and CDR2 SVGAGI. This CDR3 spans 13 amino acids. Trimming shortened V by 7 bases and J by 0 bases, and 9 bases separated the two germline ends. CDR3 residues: CASNKVVNTEAFF. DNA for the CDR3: TGTGCCAGCAATAAAGTGGTGAACACTGAAGCTTTCTTT.

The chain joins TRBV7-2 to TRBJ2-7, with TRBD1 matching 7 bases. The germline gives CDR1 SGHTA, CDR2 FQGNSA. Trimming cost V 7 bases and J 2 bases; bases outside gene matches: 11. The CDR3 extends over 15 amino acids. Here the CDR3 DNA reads TGTGCCAGCACCCTGGGATGGGACAGAGCCTACGAGCAGTACTTC. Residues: CASTLGWDRAYEQYF.

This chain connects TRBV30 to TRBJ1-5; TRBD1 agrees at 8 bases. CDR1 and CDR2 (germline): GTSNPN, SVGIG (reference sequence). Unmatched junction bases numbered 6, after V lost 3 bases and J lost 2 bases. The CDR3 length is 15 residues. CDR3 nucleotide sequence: TGTGCCTGGAGACCAGGGGGCGAGGGCAATCAGCCCCAGCATTTT. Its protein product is CAWRPGGEGNQPQHF.

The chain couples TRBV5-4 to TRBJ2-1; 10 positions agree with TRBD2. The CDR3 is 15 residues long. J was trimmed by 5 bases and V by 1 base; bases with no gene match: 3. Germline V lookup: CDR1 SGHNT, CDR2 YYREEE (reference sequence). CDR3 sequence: CASSLSGRADNEQFF. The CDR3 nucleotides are TGTGCCAGCAGCTTGAGCGGGAGGGCCGACAATGAGCAGTTCTTC.

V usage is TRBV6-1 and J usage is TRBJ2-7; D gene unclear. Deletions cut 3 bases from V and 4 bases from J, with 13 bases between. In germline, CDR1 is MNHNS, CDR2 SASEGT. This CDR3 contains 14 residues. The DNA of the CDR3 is TGTGCCAGCAGTGAGCCCCTTTACGGTTACGAGCAGTACTTC. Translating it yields CASSEPLYGYEQYF.

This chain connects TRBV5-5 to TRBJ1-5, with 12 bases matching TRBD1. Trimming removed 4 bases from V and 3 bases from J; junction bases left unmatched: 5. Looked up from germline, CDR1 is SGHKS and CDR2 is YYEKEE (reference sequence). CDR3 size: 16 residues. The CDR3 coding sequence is TGTGCCAGCAGCCCAGGGACAGGGGGCATCAATCAGCCCCAGCATTTT. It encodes CASSPGTGGINQPQHF.

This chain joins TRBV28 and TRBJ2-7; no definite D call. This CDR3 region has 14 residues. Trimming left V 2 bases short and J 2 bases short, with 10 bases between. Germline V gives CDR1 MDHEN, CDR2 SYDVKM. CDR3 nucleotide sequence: TGTGCCAGCAGTTTACCCGGACGTCCCTACGAGCAGTACTTC. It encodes CASSLPGRPYEQYF.

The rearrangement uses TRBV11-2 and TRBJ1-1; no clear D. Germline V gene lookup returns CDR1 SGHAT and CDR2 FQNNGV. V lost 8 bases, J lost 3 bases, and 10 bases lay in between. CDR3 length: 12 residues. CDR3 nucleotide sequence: TGTGCCAGCTCCTTTTTGGACACTGAAGCTTTCTTT. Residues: CASSFLDTEAFF.

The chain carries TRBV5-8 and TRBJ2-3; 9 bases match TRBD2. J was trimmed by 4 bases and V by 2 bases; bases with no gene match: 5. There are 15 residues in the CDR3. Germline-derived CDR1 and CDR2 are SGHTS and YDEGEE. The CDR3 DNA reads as TGTGCCAGCAGCTTTATAAGCGGGAGGTCAGATACGCAGTATTTT. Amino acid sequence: CASSFISGRSDTQYF.

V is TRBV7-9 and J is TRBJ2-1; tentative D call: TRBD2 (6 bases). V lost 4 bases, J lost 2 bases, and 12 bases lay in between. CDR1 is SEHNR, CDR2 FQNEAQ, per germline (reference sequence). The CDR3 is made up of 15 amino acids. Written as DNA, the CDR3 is TGTGCCAGCAGCTCAGGCGGGGCGGCCTACAATGAGCAGTTCTTC. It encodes CASSSGGAAYNEQFF.

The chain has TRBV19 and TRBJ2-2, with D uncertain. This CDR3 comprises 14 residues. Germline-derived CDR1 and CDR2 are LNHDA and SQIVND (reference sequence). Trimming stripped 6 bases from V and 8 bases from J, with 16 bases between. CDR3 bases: TGTGCCAGTAGACCCACTGGATTGGGAGGGGAGCTGTTTTTT. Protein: CASRPTGLGGELFF. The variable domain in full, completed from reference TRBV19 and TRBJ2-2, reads DGGITQSPKYLFRKEGQNVTLSCEQNLNHDAMYWYRQDPGQGLRLIYYSQIVNDFQKGDIAEGYSVSREKKESFPLTVTSAQKNPTAFYLCASRPTGLGGELFFGEGSRLTVL.

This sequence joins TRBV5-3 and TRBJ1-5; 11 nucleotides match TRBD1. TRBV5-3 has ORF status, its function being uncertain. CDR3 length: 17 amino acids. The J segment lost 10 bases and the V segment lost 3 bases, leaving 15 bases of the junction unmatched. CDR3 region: CARSCYRDRGSRVPQHF. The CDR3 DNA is TGTGCCAGAAGCTGTTACCGGGACAGGGGGTCCCGAGTTCCCCAGCATTTT.